The 23 T cell receptor beta chains below were found in one sample sequenced in a study of Tregs in tolerant kidney transplant recipients (dated by TCRdb to about 2019). Library prep was done by the immunoSEQ multiplex PCR assay. Not all clones reach the TCRdb copy of this immuneACCESS table, which keeps in-frame sequences only. Checked studies attribute under half of the gap to unresolved V genes and leave the rest unexplained. The sample has about 72,000 clones on record, roughly 92% of them singletons. 10% to 11% of the sample comes from the top ten. Interpreted using the paper, the time point label stands for: blood sample drawn before combined kidney and bone marrow transplant. The sample in question was CD8+ T cells from blood, obtained before the transplant. These receptors all come from a human donor who received a combined kidney and bone marrow transplant.

The chain couples TRBV5-6 to TRBJ2-3, with 7 bases matching TRBD1. The CDR3 is 15 amino acids. V gave up 0 bases and J gave up 2 bases; unmatched junction bases: 3. Germline values: CDR1 SGHDT, CDR2 YYEEEE. In DNA, the CDR3 is TGTGCCAGCAGCTTGGACAGGGGAGACACAGATACGCAGTATTTT. Translated: CASSLDRGDTDTQYF.

This clone was seen once. J is TRBJ1-2 and V is TRBV9; 8 nucleotides match TRBD1. This CDR3 contains 16 residues. CDR1 is SGDLS, CDR2 YYNGEE, per germline. With 3 bases clipped from V and 3 bases from J, the junction kept 10 bases outside the gene matches. The CDR3 DNA reads as TGTGCCAGCAGCGCGACGAGGACAGGGTCTGACTATGGCTACACCTTC. As protein: CASSATRTGSDYGYTF.

The CDR3: CSVVLLAGGAADTQYF. CDR3 DNA sequence: TGCAGCGTAGTCCTACTAGCGGGAGGCGCCGCAGATACGCAGTATTTT. The chain combines TRBV29-1 with TRBJ2-3; TRBD2 matches 12 bases. This CDR3 region has 16 residues. V dropped 6 bases and J dropped 4; count of bases not matched to a gene: 11. Germline V gene lookup returns CDR1 SQVTM and CDR2 ANQGSEA.

This clone was counted only a few times. The chain uses TRBV6-5 and TRBJ1-2; D is possibly TRBD1 (5 bases). V lost 6 bases to trimming and J lost 6 bases, with 8 bases between them. Germline V gene sequence: CDR1 MNHEY, CDR2 SVGAGI. This CDR3 spans 11 amino acids. CDR3 DNA sequence: TGTGCCAGCAGGGAGGGGAATGGCTACACCTTC. Its protein is CASREGNGYTF.

This sequence joins TRBV7-6 and TRBJ2-7; D is unresolved. V lost 1 base and J lost 1, with 11 bases in between. The germline V gene encodes CDR1 SGHVS and CDR2 FNYEAQ. The length of the CDR3 is 15 residues. CDR3 DNA: TGTGCCAGCAGCTTAGAGAGCAGGTCGTCCTACGAGCAGTACTTC. Translation gives CASSLESRSSYEQYF.

V and J are TRBV13 and TRBJ2-7, with TRBD1 matching 7 bases. The CDR3 spans 14 residues. Germline loops: CDR1 PRHDT, CDR2 FYEKMQ (reference sequence). The junction had 7 bases not matched to a gene; V was cut back by 5 bases and J by 3 bases. CDR3 amino acids: CASSKDRPIYEQYF. The CDR3 DNA is TGTGCCAGCAGCAAGGACAGGCCTATCTACGAGCAGTACTTC.

V and J are TRBV6-1 and TRBJ1-4; no clear D. The germline V gene encodes CDR1 MNHNS and CDR2 SASEGT. Trimming took off 4 bases at V and 0 bases at J, with 9 bases between the two ends. The CDR3 has 15 residues. This CDR3 reads CASSVRQPTNEKLFF. For the CDR3, the DNA is TGTGCCAGCAGTGTCAGGCAGCCAACTAATGAAAAACTGTTTTTT.

The chain has TRBV7-6 and TRBJ2-6; no definite D call. V lost 4 bases and J lost 4, with 8 bases in between. The CDR3 runs 14 residues. Per the germline V gene, CDR1 is SGHVS and CDR2 is FNYEAQ. The CDR3 region has the DNA TGTGCCAGCAGCTCCCGGTGGGGGGCCAACGTCCTGACTTTC. Its translation is CASSSRWGANVLTF.

This clone was counted a few times. J is TRBJ1-2 and V is TRBV10-1; TRBD1 might be the D (5 bases). From germline, CDR1 is WNHNN and CDR2 SYGVQD (reference sequence). The V end was cut by 0 bases, the J end by 4 bases, with 18 bases between. The CDR3 is 17 amino acids. This CDR3 reads CASSESRWIAGPYGYTF. As DNA, the CDR3 is TGCGCCAGCAGTGAGTCCCGATGGATCGCGGGGCCCTATGGCTACACCTTC.

The chain couples TRBV29-1 to TRBJ1-1; the D gene is possibly TRBD1 (5 bases). V was clipped by 3 bases and J by 3 bases, with 14 bases between them. Germline CDR1 SQVTM, CDR2 ANQGSEA. The CDR3 has 14 residues. The CDR3 DNA reads TGCAGCGTTGATAAGTCTCTAGGGGACACTGAAGCTTTCTTT. It codes for CSVDKSLGDTEAFF. Variable domain in full (rest from reference TRBV29-1 and TRBJ1-1): SAVISQKPSRDICQRGTSLTIQCQVDSQVTMMFWYRQQPGQSLTLIATANQGSEATYESGFVIDKFPISRPNLTFSTLTVSNMSPEDSSIYLCSVDKSLGDTEAFFGQGTRLTVV.

This chain links TRBV2 with TRBJ1-2; 8 nucleotides line up with TRBD1. This CDR3 has 13 residues. The trim removed 6 bases at V and 8 bases at J, leaving 8 bases unmatched. CDR1 SNHLY and CDR2 FYNNEI come from the germline V gene. The CDR3 sequence is CASSVGTGWGYTF. DNA for the CDR3: TGTGCCAGCAGCGTCGGGACAGGTTGGGGCTACACCTTC. Complete variable domain (other parts from reference TRBV2 and TRBJ1-2): EPEVTQTPSHQVTQMGQEVILRCVPISNHLYFYWYRQILGQKVEFLVSFYNNEISEKSEIFDDQFSVERPDGSNFTLKIRSTKLEDSAMYFCASSVGTGWGYTFGSGTRLTVV.

The rearrangement uses TRBV4-3 and TRBJ1-2; TRBD1 agrees at 8 bases. CDR1 is LGHNA, CDR2 YSLEER, per germline. The V gene end was trimmed by 2 bases and the J gene end by 6 bases; junction bases not matched to a gene: 2. The CDR3 is made up of 13 amino acids. The CDR3 loop reads CASSQWTGNGYTF. CDR3 coding DNA: TGCGCCAGCAGCCAATGGACAGGGAATGGCTACACCTTC.

This chain uses TRBV5-1 with TRBJ2-2; no firm D call. Trimming stripped 3 bases from V and 1 base from J, with 7 bases between. CDR3 size: 14 residues. Germline V gives CDR1 SGHRS, CDR2 YFSETQ. The CDR3 sequence: CASSSWQNTGELFF. The CDR3 region has the DNA TGCGCCAGCAGCTCGTGGCAGAACACCGGGGAGCTGTTTTTT.

The V and J genes are TRBV4-3 and TRBJ2-1; TRBD1 matches at 9 bases. Germline V gene lookup returns CDR1 LGHNA and CDR2 YSLEER. Trimming removed 0 bases from V and 2 bases from J; junction bases left unmatched: 2. The CDR3 contains 16 residues. In DNA form, the CDR3 reads TGCGCCAGCAGCCAAGATAACAGGGGGCCCTACAATGAGCAGTTCTTC. As protein: CASSQDNRGPYNEQFF.

This chain connects TRBV7-9 to TRBJ2-1, with TRBD1 identical over 7 bases. The germline V gene has CDR1 SEHNR and CDR2 FQNEAQ (reference sequence). The CDR3 loop spans 14 amino acids. The ends lost 4 bases at V and 11 bases at J; junction bases unmatched: 11. CDR3 sequence (DNA): TGTGCCAGCAGCTCCCTTGAAGGGACAGACAAGCAGTTCTTC. It encodes CASSSLEGTDKQFF.

The J gene is TRBJ1-5, the V gene TRBV12-2. TRBV12-2 represents a pseudogene. The CDR3 consists of 16 residues. CDR3 loop: CASRLAGGGSNQPQHF. In nucleotides, the CDR3 is TGTGCAAGTCGCTTAGCGGGGGGAGGGAGCAATCAGCCCCAGCATTTT.

This chain connects TRBV5-6 to TRBJ2-3; TRBD2 matches 11 bases. Trimming cost V 2 bases and J 6 bases; bases outside gene matches: 8. Germline lookup yields CDR1 SGHDT and CDR2 YYEEEE. This CDR3 is built from 16 residues. The CDR3 DNA reads TGTGCCAGCAGCTTTCCGACTAGCGGGATGGACGATACGCAGTATTTT. This sequence encodes CASSFPTSGMDDTQYF.

This sequence joins TRBV2 and TRBJ2-7; TRBD1 is a possible D gene (6 bases). The CDR3 is 13 amino acids. Germline CDR1 and CDR2: SNHLY and FYNNEI. The V end lost 9 bases, the J end lost 1 base, and 13 bases lay between the germline ends. The CDR3 reads CARGTTQSYEQYF. The CDR3 bases are TGTGCCAGAGGGACAACTCAATCCTACGAGCAGTACTTC.

The CDR3 sequence: CASSLSSSYEQYF. Written as DNA, the CDR3 is TGCGCCAGCAGCTTATCCTCCTCCTACGAGCAGTACTTC. V and J are TRBV5-1 and TRBJ2-7; D gene ambiguous. Germline CDR1 reads SGHRS; CDR2 reads YFSETQ. With 2 bases removed from V and 0 bases from J, the gap between germline ends came to 6 bases. The CDR3 contains 13 residues.

This clone occurred once. This chain links TRBV6-5 with TRBJ2-7; TRBD1 matches at 10 bases. Looked up from germline, CDR1 is MNHEY and CDR2 is SVGAGI. The CDR3 runs to 15 residues. After removal of 4 bases from V and 4 bases from J, the junction contained 7 bases not matched to a gene. The CDR3 nucleotides read TGTGCCAGCAGTTGGTCAGACAGGGGGCAATACGAGCAGTACTTC. Amino acid sequence: CASSWSDRGQYEQYF.

V is TRBV7-9 and J is TRBJ2-1; D might be TRBD1 (6 bases). CDR1 is SEHNR and CDR2 is FQNEAQ in the germline V gene (reference sequence). The CDR3 consists of 12 residues. With 8 bases removed from V and 7 bases from J, the gap between germline ends came to 12 bases. As DNA, the CDR3 is TGTGCCAGCTTAAAAACAGGGAATGAGCAGTTCTTC. It encodes CASLKTGNEQFF.

This chain links TRBV5-1 with TRBJ1-1; 10 nucleotides agree with TRBD1. The germline V gene encodes CDR1 SGHRS and CDR2 YFSETQ. V was clipped by 4 bases and J by 5 bases; unmatched bases: 17. The CDR3 contains 18 residues. The CDR3: CASSHEGVGTGEWTEAFF. In DNA form, the CDR3 reads TGCGCCAGCAGCCACGAGGGGGTAGGGACAGGGGAATGGACTGAAGCTTTCTTT.

The chain is built from TRBV5-5 and TRBJ1-5; D not resolved. Germline-derived CDR1 and CDR2 are SGHKS and YYEKEE (reference sequence). The CDR3 has 15 residues. V was clipped by 4 bases and J by 0 bases, with 11 bases between them. CDR3 in DNA: TGTGCCAGCAGCATGGACTCTTATAGCAATCAGCCCCAGCATTTT. Its protein product is CASSMDSYSNQPQHF.